The sequence of this T cell receptor beta chain was determined in a study of CD8 T cells in ankylosing spondylitis. Findings and limits, study-wide: Reportedly, disease-linked clones are significantly enriched in ankylosing spondylitis patients' matched synovial fluid. Peripheral blood samples showed relatively rare disease-linked clones, and these clones were CD8+. Past research had described some motif variants in reactive arthritis synovial fluid and blood.

It was by quantitative 5'-RACE with molecular barcodes that TCR beta libraries were made. Each CDR3 protein gets one entry after TCRdb re-called the 5' RACE reads with MiXCR. This sample has hundreds of thousands of distinct CDR3 sequences, with around 25% found just once. Comments on this clonotype: Its antigen is not known.

The germline V gene encodes CDR1 DFQATT and CDR2 SNEGSKA (reference sequence). The CDR3 totals 14 residues. V lost 1 base and J lost 3; bases outside the gene matches: 4. The TCR was taken from a male donor with ankylosing spondylitis or in good health (not recorded which). This chain connects TRBV20-1 to TRBJ2-7; 9 nucleotides match TRBD1. The material sequenced was blood, either unsorted or a sorted T cell fraction (not recorded which). CDR3 nucleotide sequence: TGCAGTGCTAGAGTGGGGACAGGGAGCTACGAGCAGTACTTC. It yields the protein CSARVGTGSYEQYF.